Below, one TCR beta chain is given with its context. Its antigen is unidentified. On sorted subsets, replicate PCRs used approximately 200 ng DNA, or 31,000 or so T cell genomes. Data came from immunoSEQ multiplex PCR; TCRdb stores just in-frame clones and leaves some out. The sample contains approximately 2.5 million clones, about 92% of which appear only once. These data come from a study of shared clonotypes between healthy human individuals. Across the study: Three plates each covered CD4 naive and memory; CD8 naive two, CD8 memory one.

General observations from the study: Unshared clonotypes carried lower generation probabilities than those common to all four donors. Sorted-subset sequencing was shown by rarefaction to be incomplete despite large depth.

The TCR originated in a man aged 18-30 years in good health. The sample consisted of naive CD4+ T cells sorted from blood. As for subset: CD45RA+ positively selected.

The CDR3 region is CASSFSLPEQFF. In DNA form, the CDR3 reads TGTGCCAGCAGTTTTTCCCTTCCTGAGCAGTTCTTC. The chain is built from TRBV28 and TRBJ2-1; D is undetermined. Deletions cut 3 bases from V and 9 bases from J, with 9 bases between. Germline CDR1 and CDR2: MDHEN and SYDVKM. The CDR3 extends over 12 amino acids.